These 20 T cell receptor beta chains were all obtained from the same sample, sequenced in a study of shared clonotypes between healthy human individuals. Using immunoSEQ multiplex PCR, the repertoire was profiled, and TCRdb retains in-frame clones only, with some absent. This sample carries about 490,000 clones, 70% to 80% of them seen once, and the ten largest clones take 12%. Sequencing used PBMCs. The receptors were gathered from a woman aged 40 to 55 in good health. Some clones in this sample may be carry-over from other donors' samples.

The chain recombines TRBV7-2 with TRBJ2-2, with D perhaps given as TRBD1 or TRBD2 (5 bases each). Trimming shortened V by 5 bases and J by 7 bases, and 14 bases separated the two germline ends. The germline gives CDR1 SGHTA, CDR2 FQGNSA. The length of the CDR3 is 14 residues. CDR3 residues: CASSPNRDLGELFF. The CDR3 bases are TGTGCCAGCAGCCCCAACCGGGACCTCGGGGAGCTGTTTTTT.

V and J are TRBV28 and TRBJ2-5, with 7 bases that match TRBD1. Germline V lookup: CDR1 MDHEN, CDR2 SYDVKM. V shed 6 bases, J shed 2 bases, and the junction held 6 bases outside the gene matches. The CDR3 extends over 14 amino acids. The DNA of the CDR3 is TGTGCCAGCAGGCAGACAGGGAGACAAGAGACCCAGTACTTC. Translation gives CASRQTGRQETQYF.

This clone was counted between two and nine times. The chain couples TRBV28 to TRBJ1-1; D uncertain. This CDR3 is 13 amino acids long. Germline V CDR1 and CDR2: MDHEN, SYDVKM. Trimming removed 2 bases from V and 7 bases from J, with 11 bases in between. The CDR3 loop is CASSLIGPNEAFF. As DNA, the CDR3 is TGTGCCAGCAGTTTAATAGGGCCCAATGAAGCTTTCTTT.

This clone was picked up a small number of times. The chain joins TRBV9 to TRBJ1-5; D remains ambiguous. This CDR3 has 15 amino acids. Germline V gene data show CDR1 as SGDLS and CDR2 as YYNGEE. Between the trimmed V and J ends, which lost 1 base and 4 bases, there was a span of 12 bases. The CDR3 DNA reads TGTGCCAGCAGCGTAAGCGGCAGCTCTAATCAGCCCCAGCATTTT. Protein sequence: CASSVSGSSNQPQHF.

Details on this clone: In the same sample, other DNA sequences code for this CDR3. The chain is built from TRBV6-4 and TRBJ2-3; 7 positions match TRBD2. V shed 3 bases, J shed 0 bases, and the junction held 3 bases outside the gene matches. The CDR3 has 15 residues. Germline CDR1 MRHNA, CDR2 SNTAGT. Here the CDR3 reads CASSDVAGSTDTQYF. The CDR3 region has the DNA TGTGCCAGCAGTGATGTAGCGGGCAGCACAGATACGCAGTATTTT.

The rearrangement links TRBV30 to TRBJ2-1, with no clear D. In germline, CDR1 is GTSNPN, CDR2 SVGIG (reference sequence). This CDR3 contains 13 residues. With 2 bases removed from V and 5 bases from J, the gap between germline ends came to 10 bases. The CDR3 spells CAWSNFRNNEQFF. In DNA, the CDR3 is TGTGCCTGGAGTAATTTTCGGAACAATGAGCAGTTCTTC.

J is TRBJ2-4 and V is TRBV6-1, with 8 bases fitting TRBD2. Germline CDR1 is MNHNS and CDR2 is SASEGT. V was pared by 2 bases and J by 8 bases, with 8 bases of the junction left unmatched. This CDR3 is 15 amino acids long. The CDR3 spells CASSEYPTSEDIQYF. The CDR3 DNA reads as TGTGCCAGCAGTGAATATCCGACTAGCGAGGACATTCAGTACTTC.

The rearrangement joins TRBV10-1 to TRBJ2-5; D gene unclear. In germline, CDR1 is WNHNN, CDR2 SYGVQD (reference sequence). V was shortened by 3 bases and J by 3 bases, with 8 bases between the two germline ends. The CDR3 has 13 amino acids. DNA for the CDR3: TGCGCCAGCAGTGAAGTTGGGGAAGAGACCCAGTACTTC. This sequence encodes CASSEVGEETQYF.

To note about this clone: Germline and junction disagree at one end, which may indicate a read error. The chain has TRBV2 and TRBJ2-3, with a tentative D call TRBD2 (6 bases). Per the germline V gene, CDR1 is SNHLY and CDR2 is FYNNEI. The CDR3 is made up of 13 amino acids. CDR3 residues: CASTASRREFKNF. As DNA, the CDR3 is TGTGCCAGCACGGCTAGTAGGCGGGAATTCAAGAATTTT.

CDR3 residues: CASSRQGLDIQYF. The CDR3 bases are TGTGCCAGCAGCCGACAGGGTCTTGACATTCAGTACTTC. The gene calls are TRBV27 and TRBJ2-4; TRBD1 agrees at 7 bases. The V gene's germline CDR1 is MNHEY and CDR2 SMNVEV (reference sequence). The CDR3 loop spans 13 amino acids. With 6 bases clipped from V and 8 bases from J, the junction kept 7 bases outside the gene matches.

This clone was recorded a few times. The chain uses TRBV2 and TRBJ1-1; D gene unclear. Germline V gives CDR1 SNHLY, CDR2 FYNNEI. V was shortened by 9 bases and J by 0 bases, with 5 bases between the two germline ends. The CDR3 is 11 amino acids. The chain's CDR3 is CASTMNTEAFF. CDR3 bases: TGTGCCAGTACAATGAACACTGAAGCTTTCTTT. Variable domain in full (rest from reference TRBV2 and TRBJ1-1): EPEVTQTPSHQVTQMGQEVILRCVPISNHLYFYWYRQILGQKVEFLVSFYNNEISEKSEIFDDQFSVERPDGSNFTLKIRSTKLEDSAMYFCASTMNTEAFFGQGTRLTVV.

A word on this clone: Other DNA sequences in the same sample also yield this CDR3. V gene TRBV5-1 combines with J gene TRBJ2-3, with D tentatively TRBD1 (6 bases). Germline V gene lookup returns CDR1 SGHRS and CDR2 YFSETQ. The CDR3 extends over 15 amino acids. V dropped 4 bases and J dropped 3 bases, with 15 bases sitting between them. CDR3 in amino acids: CASSPRQGTTDTQYF. The CDR3 bases are TGCGCCAGCAGCCCTAGGCAGGGGACGACAGATACGCAGTATTTT. The whole variable domain, remainder taken from reference TRBV5-1 and TRBJ2-3, is KAGVTQTPRYLIKTRGQQVTLSCSPISGHRSVSWYQQTPGQGLQFLFEYFSETQRNKGNFPGRFSGRQFSNSRSEMNVSTLELGDSALYLCASSPRQGTTDTQYFGPGTRLTVL.

This rearrangement joins TRBV15 to TRBJ2-1; no clear D. The CDR3 extends over 15 amino acids. The germline gives CDR1 LNHNV, CDR2 YYDKDF (reference sequence). Trimming took off 0 bases at V and 3 bases at J, with 9 bases between the two ends. The CDR3: CATSRDGNHYNEQFF. CDR3 nucleotide sequence: TGTGCCACCAGCAGAGATGGAAATCACTACAATGAGCAGTTCTTC.

The rearrangement links TRBV5-4 to TRBJ1-1; D is undetermined. V dropped 4 bases and J dropped 0 bases, with 10 bases sitting between them. Germline assignment: CDR1 SGHNT and CDR2 YYREEE (reference sequence). CDR3 length: 14 residues. The CDR3: CASSATSVNTEAFF. As DNA, the CDR3 is TGTGCCAGCAGCGCGACTTCAGTGAACACTGAAGCTTTCTTT. Complete variable domain (other parts from reference TRBV5-4 and TRBJ1-1): ETGVTQSPTHLIKTRGQQVTLRCSSQSGHNTVSWYQQALGQGPQFIFQYYREEENGRGNFPPRFSGLQFPNYSSELNVNALELDDSALYLCASSATSVNTEAFFGQGTRLTVV.

This chain connects TRBV6-1 to TRBJ1-3; the match to TRBD1 covers 8 bases. Germline CDR1 MNHNS, CDR2 SASEGT. CDR3 length: 15 residues. With 4 bases clipped from V and 3 bases from J, the junction kept 5 bases outside the gene matches. The CDR3 DNA follows: TGTGCCAGCAGTGGACAGGGGTCAGGTGGAAACACCATATATTTT. The encoded protein is CASSGQGSGGNTIYF.

This clone occurred a few times. The V call is TRBV4-3, the J call TRBJ2-2; D unclear. Germline CDR1 and CDR2: LGHNA and YSLEER. The V end was cut by 4 bases, the J end by 6 bases, with 9 bases between. This CDR3 contains 13 residues. CDR3 coding DNA: TGCGCCAGCAGCCTTGACGGACCCGGGGAGCTGTTTTTT. This translates into CASSLDGPGELFF.

The chain uses TRBV7-9 and TRBJ2-7, with D unclear. V was cut by 5 bases and J by 4 bases, with 6 bases left in between. Germline CDR1 reads SEHNR; CDR2 reads FQNEAQ (reference sequence). CDR3 size: 11 residues. The CDR3 bases are TGTGCCAGCAGCCCCGGGTACGAGCAGTACTTC. Its translation: CASSPGYEQYF.

In regard to this clone: Other DNA sequences in this sample translate to the same CDR3. This rearrangement joins TRBV9 to TRBJ1-1; D gene unclear. The germline V gene has CDR1 SGDLS and CDR2 YYNGEE. This CDR3 comprises 13 residues. V was cut by 0 bases and J by 2 bases, with 5 bases left in between. The CDR3 DNA sequence: TGTGCCAGCAGCGTAGCAGGAAACACTGAAGCTTTCTTT. As protein: CASSVAGNTEAFF.

The genes are TRBV27 and TRBJ1-5; maybe TRBD1 (6 bases). V lost 9 bases, J lost 3 bases, and 18 bases lay in between. Germline V gives CDR1 MNHEY, CDR2 SMNVEV (reference sequence). The length of the CDR3 is 15 residues. The CDR3, as DNA: TGTGCCAGGATATTCCTGGGACAAGCCAATCAGCCCCAGCATTTT. It codes for CARIFLGQANQPQHF.

The chain combines TRBV10-3 with TRBJ2-3, with D possibly being TRBD1 (6 bases). This CDR3 contains 12 residues. Germline CDR1 and CDR2: ENHRY and SYGVKD. V shed 6 bases and J shed 4 bases, with 8 bases lying between them. Here the CDR3 DNA reads TGTGCCATCAGCCCAGGGGCAGATACGCAGTATTTT. This translates into CAISPGADTQYF.